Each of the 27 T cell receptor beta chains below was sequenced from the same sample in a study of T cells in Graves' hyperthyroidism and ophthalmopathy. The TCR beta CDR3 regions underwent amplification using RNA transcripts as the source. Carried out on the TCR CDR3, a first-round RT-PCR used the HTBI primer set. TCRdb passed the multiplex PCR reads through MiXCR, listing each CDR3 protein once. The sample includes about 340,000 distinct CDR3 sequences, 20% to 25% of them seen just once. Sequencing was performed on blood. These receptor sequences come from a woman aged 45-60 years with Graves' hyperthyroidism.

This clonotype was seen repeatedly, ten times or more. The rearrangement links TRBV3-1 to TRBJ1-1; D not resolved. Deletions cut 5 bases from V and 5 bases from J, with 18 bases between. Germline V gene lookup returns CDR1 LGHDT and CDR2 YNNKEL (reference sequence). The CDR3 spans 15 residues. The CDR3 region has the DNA TGTGCCAGCAGCTCGGCTCAGGTGGTGGTAACTGAAGCTTTCTTT. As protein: CASSSAQVVVTEAFF.

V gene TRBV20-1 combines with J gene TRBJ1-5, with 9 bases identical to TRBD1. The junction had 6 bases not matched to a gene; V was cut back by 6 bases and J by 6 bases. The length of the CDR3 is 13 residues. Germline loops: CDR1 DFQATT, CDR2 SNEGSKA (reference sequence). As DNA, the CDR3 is TGCAGTGCGTATACAGGGGGCCTTCAGCCCCAGCATTTT. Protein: CSAYTGGLQPQHF.

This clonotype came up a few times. CDR3 residues: CASSSPGQGIHEQYF. CDR3 nucleotides: TGTGCCAGCAGCTCTCCGGGACAGGGAATTCACGAGCAGTACTTC. The chain joins TRBV7-9 to TRBJ2-7, with 9 nucleotides matching TRBD1. This CDR3 region has 15 residues. V lost 4 bases to trimming and J lost 5 bases; unmatched junction nucleotides: 9. CDR1 SEHNR and CDR2 FQNEAQ come from the germline V gene (reference sequence).

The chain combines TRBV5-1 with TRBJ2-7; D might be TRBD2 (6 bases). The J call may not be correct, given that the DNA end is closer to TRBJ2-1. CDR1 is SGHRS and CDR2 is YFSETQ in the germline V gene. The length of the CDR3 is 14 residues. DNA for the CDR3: TGCGCCAGCAGCTTGAGCGGGTCCTCCTACGAGCAGTTCTTC. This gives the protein CASSLSGSSYEQFF.

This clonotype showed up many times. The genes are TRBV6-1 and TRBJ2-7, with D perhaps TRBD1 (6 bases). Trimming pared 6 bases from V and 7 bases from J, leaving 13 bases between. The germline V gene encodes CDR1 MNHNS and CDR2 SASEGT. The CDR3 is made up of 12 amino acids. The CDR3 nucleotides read TGTGCCAGCAGCTCCGGGACATCAGAGCAGTACTTC. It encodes CASSSGTSEQYF.

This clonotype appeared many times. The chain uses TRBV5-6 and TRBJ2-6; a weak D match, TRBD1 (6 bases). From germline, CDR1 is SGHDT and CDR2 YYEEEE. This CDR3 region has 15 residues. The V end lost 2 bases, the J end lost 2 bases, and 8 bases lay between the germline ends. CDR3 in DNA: TGTGCCAGCAGCTTCAGGGGTCCTGGGGCCAACGTCCTGACTTTC. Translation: CASSFRGPGANVLTF.

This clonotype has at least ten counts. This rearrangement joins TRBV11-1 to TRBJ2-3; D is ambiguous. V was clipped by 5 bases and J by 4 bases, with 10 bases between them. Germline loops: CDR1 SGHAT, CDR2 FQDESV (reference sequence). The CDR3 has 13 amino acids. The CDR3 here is CASSRDGPDTQYF. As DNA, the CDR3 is TGTGCCAGCAGCAGGGATGGACCAGATACGCAGTATTTT.

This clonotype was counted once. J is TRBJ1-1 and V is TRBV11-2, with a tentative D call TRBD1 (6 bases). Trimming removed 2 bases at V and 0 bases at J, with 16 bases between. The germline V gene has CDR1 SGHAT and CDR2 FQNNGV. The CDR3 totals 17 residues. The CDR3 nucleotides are TGTGCCAGCAGCTTATTCCAGGACAGCCTAATGAACACTGAAGCTTTCTTT. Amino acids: CASSLFQDSLMNTEAFF.

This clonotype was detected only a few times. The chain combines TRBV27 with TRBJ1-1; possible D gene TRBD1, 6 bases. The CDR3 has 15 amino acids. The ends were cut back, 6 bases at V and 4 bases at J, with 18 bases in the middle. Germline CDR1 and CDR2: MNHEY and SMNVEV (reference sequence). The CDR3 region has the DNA TGTGCCAGCAGGGATATGGGGGGCGCGGGCACTGAAGCTTTCTTT. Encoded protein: CASRDMGGAGTEAFF.

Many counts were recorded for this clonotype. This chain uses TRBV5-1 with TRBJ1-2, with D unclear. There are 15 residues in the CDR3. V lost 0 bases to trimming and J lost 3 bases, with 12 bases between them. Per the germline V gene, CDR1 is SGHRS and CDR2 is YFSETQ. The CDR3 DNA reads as TGCGCCAGCAGCTTGGCCCGGCTGGGCGACTATGGCTACACCTTC. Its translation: CASSLARLGDYGYTF.

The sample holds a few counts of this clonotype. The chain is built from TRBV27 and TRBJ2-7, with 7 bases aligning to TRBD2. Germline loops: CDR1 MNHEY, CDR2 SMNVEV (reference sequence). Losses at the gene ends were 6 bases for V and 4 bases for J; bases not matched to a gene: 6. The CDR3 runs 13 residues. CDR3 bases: TGTGCCAGCAGACGGGACTATGGATACGAGCAGTACTTC. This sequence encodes CASRRDYGYEQYF.

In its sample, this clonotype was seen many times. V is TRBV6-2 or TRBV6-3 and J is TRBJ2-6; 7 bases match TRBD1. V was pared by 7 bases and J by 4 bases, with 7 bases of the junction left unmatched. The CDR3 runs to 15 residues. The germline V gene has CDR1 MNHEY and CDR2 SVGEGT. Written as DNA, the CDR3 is TGTGCCAGCATTCTGGGACAGTACGGGGCCAACGTCCTGACTTTC. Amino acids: CASILGQYGANVLTF.

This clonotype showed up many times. This CDR3 is CASSRTGGADQPQHF. The CDR3 region has the DNA TGTGCCAGCTCACGGACAGGGGGCGCAGACCAGCCCCAGCATTTT. The gene calls are TRBV18 and TRBJ1-5; 11 bases are shared with TRBD1. The J segment lost 7 bases and the V segment lost 4 bases, leaving 6 bases of the junction unmatched. The CDR3 has 15 amino acids. The germline gives CDR1 KGHSH, CDR2 LQKENI.

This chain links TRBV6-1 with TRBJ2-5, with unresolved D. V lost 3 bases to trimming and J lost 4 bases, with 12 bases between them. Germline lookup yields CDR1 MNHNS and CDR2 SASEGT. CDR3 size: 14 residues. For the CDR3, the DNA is TGTGCCAGCAGTGATGGCCTGGTAGGAGAGACCCAGTACTTC. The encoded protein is CASSDGLVGETQYF.

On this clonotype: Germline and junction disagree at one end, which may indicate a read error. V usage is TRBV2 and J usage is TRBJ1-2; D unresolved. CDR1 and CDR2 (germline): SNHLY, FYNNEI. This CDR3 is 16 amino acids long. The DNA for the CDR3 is TGCGCCAGCAGCCAAGAGGGTCACAGAGCCCTATCTGGCTACACCTTC. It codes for CASSQEGHRALSGYTF.

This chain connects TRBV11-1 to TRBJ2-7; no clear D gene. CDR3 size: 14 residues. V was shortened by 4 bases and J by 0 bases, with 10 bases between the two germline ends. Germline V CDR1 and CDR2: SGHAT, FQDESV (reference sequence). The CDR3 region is CASSYFAVSYEQYF. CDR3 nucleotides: TGTGCCAGCAGCTACTTTGCGGTCTCCTACGAGCAGTACTTC.

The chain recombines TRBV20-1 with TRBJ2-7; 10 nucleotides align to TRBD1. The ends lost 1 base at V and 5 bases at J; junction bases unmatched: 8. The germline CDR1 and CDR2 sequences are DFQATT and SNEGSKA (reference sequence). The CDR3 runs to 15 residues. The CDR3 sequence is CSARGAGTGENEQYF. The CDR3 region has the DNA TGCAGTGCTAGAGGGGCCGGGACAGGGGAGAACGAGCAGTACTTC.

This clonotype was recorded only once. The CDR3 DNA is TGTGCCAGCACCCTTCCCCCCAGCGGGGGGCACAATGAGCAGTTCTTC. This sequence encodes CASTLPPSGGHNEQFF. The chain employs TRBV28 and TRBJ2-1, with 9 nucleotides matching TRBD2. V lost 7 bases to trimming and J lost 5 bases; unmatched junction nucleotides: 12. From germline, CDR1 is MDHEN and CDR2 SYDVKM. There are 16 residues in the CDR3.

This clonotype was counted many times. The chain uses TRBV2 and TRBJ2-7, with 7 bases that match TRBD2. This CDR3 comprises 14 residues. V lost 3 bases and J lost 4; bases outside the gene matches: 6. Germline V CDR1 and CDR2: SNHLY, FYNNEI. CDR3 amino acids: CASSERAGAYEQYF. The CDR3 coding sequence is TGTGCCAGCAGTGAGAGGGCGGGAGCTTACGAGCAGTACTTC.

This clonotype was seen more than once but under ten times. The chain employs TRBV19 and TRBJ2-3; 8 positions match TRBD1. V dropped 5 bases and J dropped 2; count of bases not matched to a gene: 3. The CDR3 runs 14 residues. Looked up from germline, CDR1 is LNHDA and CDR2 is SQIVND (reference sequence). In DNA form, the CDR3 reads TGTGCCAGTAGTCCGGACAGGGCCACAGATACGCAGTATTTT. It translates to CASSPDRATDTQYF.

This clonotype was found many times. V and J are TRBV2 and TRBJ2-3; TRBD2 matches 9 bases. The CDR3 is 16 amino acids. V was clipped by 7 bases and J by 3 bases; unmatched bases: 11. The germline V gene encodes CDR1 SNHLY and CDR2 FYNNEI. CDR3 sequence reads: CASIPLAGTKTDTQYF. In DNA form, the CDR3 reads TGTGCCAGCATACCGCTAGCGGGAACGAAGACAGATACGCAGTATTTT.

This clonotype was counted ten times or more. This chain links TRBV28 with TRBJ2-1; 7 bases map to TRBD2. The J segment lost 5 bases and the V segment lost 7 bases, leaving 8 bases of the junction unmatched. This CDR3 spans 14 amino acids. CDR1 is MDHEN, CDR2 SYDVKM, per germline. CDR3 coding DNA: TGTGCCAGCATTCTTGGACTAGGGGACAATGAGCAGTTCTTC. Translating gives CASILGLGDNEQFF.

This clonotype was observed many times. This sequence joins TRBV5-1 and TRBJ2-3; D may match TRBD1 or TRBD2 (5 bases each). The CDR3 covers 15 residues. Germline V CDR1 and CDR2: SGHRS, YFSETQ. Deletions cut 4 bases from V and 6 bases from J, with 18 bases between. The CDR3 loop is CASSRRDQGADTQYF. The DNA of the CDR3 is TGCGCCAGCAGCCGCCGGGACCAGGGTGCGGATACGCAGTATTTT.

Here the CDR3 DNA reads TGTGCCAGCAGTTTGTTCGGGAGTGGCTACGAGCAGTACTTC. Its translation: CASSLFGSGYEQYF. V and J are TRBV27 and TRBJ2-7; D might be TRBD2 (6 bases). Deletions cut 3 bases from V and 3 bases from J, with 12 bases between. Germline assignment: CDR1 MNHEY and CDR2 SMNVEV (reference sequence). The CDR3 consists of 14 residues.

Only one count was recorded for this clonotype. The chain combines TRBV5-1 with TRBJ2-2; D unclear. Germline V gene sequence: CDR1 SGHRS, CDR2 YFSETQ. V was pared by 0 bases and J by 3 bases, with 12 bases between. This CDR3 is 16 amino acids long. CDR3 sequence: CASSLAVTSYTGELFF. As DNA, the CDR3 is TGCGCCAGCAGCTTGGCCGTGACAAGCTACACCGGGGAGCTGTTTTTT.

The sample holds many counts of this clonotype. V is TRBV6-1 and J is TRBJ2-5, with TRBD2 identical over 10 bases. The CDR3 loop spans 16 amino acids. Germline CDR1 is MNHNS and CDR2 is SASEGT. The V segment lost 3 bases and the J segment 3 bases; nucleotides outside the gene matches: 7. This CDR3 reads CASSELSAGGKETQYF. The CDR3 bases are TGTGCCAGCAGTGAGCTCTCAGCGGGGGGGAAAGAGACCCAGTACTTC.

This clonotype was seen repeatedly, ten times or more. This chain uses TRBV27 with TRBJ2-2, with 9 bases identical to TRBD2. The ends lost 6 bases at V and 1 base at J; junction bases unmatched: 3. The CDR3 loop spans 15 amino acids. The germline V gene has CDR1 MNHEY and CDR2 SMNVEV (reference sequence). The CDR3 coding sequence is TGTGCCAGCAGCCTACTAGCGGGGAACACCGGGGAGCTGTTTTTT. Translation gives CASSLLAGNTGELFF.